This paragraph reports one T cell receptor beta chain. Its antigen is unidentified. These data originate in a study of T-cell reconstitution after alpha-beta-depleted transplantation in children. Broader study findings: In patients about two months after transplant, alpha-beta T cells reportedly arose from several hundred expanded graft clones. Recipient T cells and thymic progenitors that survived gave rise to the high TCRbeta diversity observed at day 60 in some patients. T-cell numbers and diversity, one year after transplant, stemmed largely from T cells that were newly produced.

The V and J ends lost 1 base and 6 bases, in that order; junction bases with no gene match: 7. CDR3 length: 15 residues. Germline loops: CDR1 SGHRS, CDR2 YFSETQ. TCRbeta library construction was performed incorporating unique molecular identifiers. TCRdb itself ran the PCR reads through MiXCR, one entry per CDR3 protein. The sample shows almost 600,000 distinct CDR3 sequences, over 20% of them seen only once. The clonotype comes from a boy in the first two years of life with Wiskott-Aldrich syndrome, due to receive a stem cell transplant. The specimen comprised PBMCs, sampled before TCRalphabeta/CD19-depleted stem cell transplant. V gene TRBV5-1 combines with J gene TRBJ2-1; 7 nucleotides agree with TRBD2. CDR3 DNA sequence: TGCGCCAGCAGCTTGCGGGGGGATGGGGGCAATGAGCAGTTCTTC. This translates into CASSLRGDGGNEQFF.